This TCR beta chain came from a study of metastatic and nonmetastatic thyroid tumors. Study-level background: Repertoires of blood and of tissue (tumor or nodule) from malignant and benign thyroid patients were compared.

Study results and caveats: A significant increase in TCR beta diversity was reportedly seen in malignant thyroid tumors relative to benign nodules, in blood and tumor.

By share of the sample, this clone is large. Its cognate antigen is unknown. There were no patients who had received any treatment before thyroid surgery. TCRdb recomputed clones from the PCR reads via MiXCR. The table includes approximately 17,000 clones, more than 20% detected once. This CDR3 is 14 amino acids long. With V trimmed by 3 bases and J by 7 bases, 3 bases remained unmatched. Germline-derived CDR1 and CDR2 are DFQATT and SNEGSKA (reference sequence). Sequenced: adjacent normal tissue. V usage is TRBV20-1 and J usage is TRBJ1-6; 10 bases are shared with TRBD1. The TCR originated in a female donor with papillary thyroid cancer or a benign thyroid nodule (not recorded which). Some clones in this sample may be carry-over from other donors' samples. CDR3 in amino acids: CSASRDRGNSPLHF. DNA of the CDR3: TGCAGTGCTAGTCGGGACAGGGGCAATTCACCCCTCCACTTT.